The 15 T cell receptor beta chains presented below share a single source sample, sequenced in a study of cytomegalovirus exposure and HLA in healthy donors. Method: immunoSEQ multiplex PCR; TCRdb's copy keeps in-frame clones and lacks some. The table has more than 35,000 clones, just under 95% seen once; the top ten hold around 3.2%. The specimen was PBMCs. All receptors derive from a man aged 18 to 30 in good health and CMV-seronegative.

The genes are TRBV27 and TRBJ1-6; possible D gene TRBD1, 5 bases. Trimming took off 2 bases at V and 11 bases at J, with 13 bases between the two ends. CDR3 length equals 14 residues. Germline assignment: CDR1 MNHEY and CDR2 SMNVEV (reference sequence). Written as DNA, the CDR3 is TGTGCCAGCAGTTTACAGGGAGGAGATCCACCCCTCCACTTT. It yields the protein CASSLQGGDPPLHF.

The chain is built from TRBV4-1 and TRBJ1-1; D is ambiguous. Per the germline V gene, CDR1 is MGHRA and CDR2 is YSYEKL. The CDR3 consists of 16 residues. V was shortened by 3 bases and J by 14 bases, with 28 bases between the two germline ends. CDR3 amino acids: CASSQANKKVALRVFF. The CDR3 nucleotides are TGCGCCAGCAGCCAGGCCAACAAGAAAGTGGCCCTGAGGGTCTTCTTT.

The rearrangement links TRBV19 to TRBJ1-5; perhaps TRBD1 as D (5 bases). The CDR3 length is 14 residues. Trimming pared 3 bases from V and 7 bases from J, leaving 13 bases between. Germline V CDR1 and CDR2: LNHDA, SQIVND (reference sequence). In DNA form, the CDR3 reads TGTGCCAGTAGTATGGTGGGGTCAGGGCAGCCCCAGCATTTT. Translating gives CASSMVGSGQPQHF.

V is TRBV4-1 and J is TRBJ2-1; 9 nucleotides agree with TRBD2. With 4 bases clipped from V and 7 bases from J, the junction kept 5 bases outside the gene matches. The CDR3 extends over 14 amino acids. CDR1 is MGHRA, CDR2 YSYEKL, per germline. CDR3 in DNA: TGCGCCAGCAGCCGAGGGACTAGCTATAATGAGCAGTTCTTC. Translated, it gives CASSRGTSYNEQFF.

The chain joins TRBV6-1 to TRBJ1-6; TRBD1 agrees at 7 bases. V shed 6 bases and J 4 bases; nucleotides not matched to a gene: 6. The CDR3 extends over 15 amino acids. Per the germline V gene, CDR1 is MNHNS and CDR2 is SASEGT. In DNA, the CDR3 is TGTGCCAGCAGCGTGGAGGGACAGTATAATTCACCCCTCCACTTT. Its protein product is CASSVEGQYNSPLHF.

This clone was detected once. The J gene is TRBJ1-2, the V gene TRBV5-5; perhaps TRBD1 as D (6 bases). This CDR3 region has 14 residues. Germline lookup yields CDR1 SGHKS and CDR2 YYEKEE (reference sequence). Deletions cut 4 bases from V and 2 bases from J, with 12 bases between. DNA of the CDR3: TGTGCCAGCAGCGGCCCGGGACAAAACTATGGCTACACCTTC. It yields the protein CASSGPGQNYGYTF. Drawing the rest from reference TRBV5-5 and TRBJ1-2, the complete variable domain is DAGVTQSPTHLIKTRGQQVTLRCSPISGHKSVSWYQQVLGQGPQFIFQYYEKEERGRGNFPDRFSARQFPNYSSELNVNALLLGDSALYLCASSGPGQNYGYTFGSGTRLTVV.

The genes are TRBV15 and TRBJ2-7; 7 bases are shared with TRBD1. The CDR3 extends over 15 amino acids. The V gene's germline CDR1 is LNHNV and CDR2 YYDKDF (reference sequence). The trim removed 1 base at V and 3 bases at J, leaving 6 bases unmatched. The CDR3 DNA follows: TGTGCCACCAGCAGAGGGGGACAGATAAGCTACGAGCAGTACTTC. Amino acids: CATSRGGQISYEQYF.

In regard to this clone: At the DNA level, this CDR3 is encoded by other sequences in the same sample as well. V is TRBV4-1 and J is TRBJ1-2; D uncertain. Trimming took off 0 bases at V and 5 bases at J, with 10 bases between the two ends. Germline V gives CDR1 MGHRA, CDR2 YSYEKL. The CDR3 extends over 14 amino acids. CDR3 coding DNA: TGCGCCAGCAGCCAAGAGACGGGAGATTATGGCTACACCTTC. Amino acid sequence: CASSQETGDYGYTF.

DNA for the CDR3: TGTGCCAGCAGAACGGACGCGCGAGGGGAGACCCAGTACTTC. This codes for CASRTDARGETQYF. This chain links TRBV5-8 with TRBJ2-5; D possibly corresponds to TRBD2 (5 bases). The CDR3 runs to 14 residues. Germline assignment: CDR1 SGHTS and CDR2 YDEGEE. V dropped 5 bases and J dropped 5 bases, with 16 bases sitting between them.

A word on this clone: At one end, the junction sequence differs from germline, possibly due to a read error. The V and J genes are TRBV7-7 and TRBJ2-1; the match to TRBD1 covers 11 bases. The CDR3 extends over 16 amino acids. Germline assignment: CDR1 SSHAT and CDR2 FNYEAQ (reference sequence). CDR3 residues: CASSPGTGGRYNEQFF. The CDR3, as DNA: TGTGCTAGCAGCCCCGGGACAGGGGGACGATACAATGAGCAGTTCTTC.

The chain links TRBV14 to TRBJ2-6; tentative D call: TRBD1 (7 bases). V dropped 3 bases and J dropped 1 base, with 16 bases sitting between them. Per the germline V gene, CDR1 is SGHDN and CDR2 is FVKESK. The CDR3 is 18 amino acids. The CDR3 sequence is CASSHRQGLGSGANVLTF. As DNA, the CDR3 is TGTGCCAGCAGCCACCGACAGGGACTTGGATCTGGGGCCAACGTCCTGACTTTC.

The gene calls are TRBV11-2 and TRBJ2-1, with 7 bases matching TRBD2. This CDR3 is built from 14 residues. V lost 5 bases to trimming and J lost 5 bases; unmatched junction nucleotides: 6. CDR1 and CDR2 from the germline V gene are SGHAT and FQNNGV. DNA for the CDR3: TGTGCCAGCAGCCGGCAAGCGGGGAACAATGAGCAGTTCTTC. Amino acids: CASSRQAGNNEQFF. Full variable domain (remainder filled in from reference TRBV11-2 and TRBJ2-1): EAGVAQSPRYKIIEKRQSVAFWCNPISGHATLYWYQQILGQGPKLLIQFQNNGVVDDSQLPKDRFSAERLKGVDSTLKIQPAKLEDSAVYLCASSRQAGNNEQFFGPGTRLTVL.

The chain combines TRBV27 with TRBJ2-7, with TRBD1 matching over 12 bases. Germline V lookup: CDR1 MNHEY, CDR2 SMNVEV (reference sequence). The CDR3 spans 15 residues. V lost 6 bases to trimming and J lost 4 bases; unmatched junction nucleotides: 7. This CDR3 reads CASRVGQGAGYEQYF. In nucleotides, the CDR3 is TGTGCCAGCAGGGTGGGACAGGGGGCTGGGTACGAGCAGTACTTC.

This chain links TRBV27 with TRBJ2-7; 9 bases fit TRBD2. Trimming cost V 3 bases and J 5 bases; bases outside gene matches: 5. CDR3 length equals 14 residues. From germline, CDR1 is MNHEY and CDR2 SMNVEV (reference sequence). CDR3 protein: CASSFVAGVHEQYF. The CDR3 DNA follows: TGTGCCAGCAGTTTTGTAGCGGGAGTCCACGAGCAGTACTTC.

This chain links TRBV6-6 with TRBJ1-1, with D possibly TRBD1 on 5 matching bases. The CDR3 totals 14 residues. Germline V gene data show CDR1 as MNHNY and CDR2 as SVGAGI (reference sequence). V was cut by 4 bases and J by 2 bases, with 11 bases left in between. In nucleotides, the CDR3 is TGTGCCAGCAGTTGGAGGGGTTTTAACACTGAAGCTTTCTTT. Amino acid sequence: CASSWRGFNTEAFF.